Listed below are T cell receptor beta chains from one sample, sequenced in a study of blood T cell repertoires in COVID-19. Here immunoSEQ multiplex PCR was the method, and the copy in TCRdb shows in-frame clones only, minus some. The sample includes around 300,000 clones, 70% to 90% of them seen just once. Sequencing used peripheral blood. The receptors shown here come from a woman in her 30s with active or convalescent COVID-19. Both conserved end residues are part of each CDR3. Fields, in order: clone size, J gene, D gene, V gene, CDR3 protein, CDR3 DNA. A D gene is named only where the DNA matches it firmly. Rows give clone size only sometimes, using once, few, many, or a class for an expanded clone.

NA | TRBJ2-3 | NA | TRBV11-1 | CASSLDRNADTQYF | TGTGCCAGCAGCTTAGACAGGAATGCAGATACGCAGTATTTT
NA | TRBJ1-2 | NA | TRBV5-4 | CASSVLTGTSYGYTF | TGTGCCAGCAGCGTACTTACAGGGACCAGCTATGGCTACACCTTC
NA | TRBJ1-2 | NA | TRBV10-2 | CASSGDYGYTF | TGCGCCAGCTCTGGAGACTATGGCTACACCTTC
NA | TRBJ2-3 | NA | TRBV7-2 | CASSSRGRGALVDTQYF | TGTGCCAGCAGCTCGCGCGGCCGGGGGGCCCTTGTAGATACGCAGTATTTT
NA | TRBJ1-2 | TRBD1 | TRBV12-3/TRBV12-4 | CASSFTGVGYTF | TGTGCCAGCAGTTTCACAGGGGTCGGCTACACCTTC
NA | TRBJ1-2 | TRBD1 | TRBV19 | CASSLPGQGVYGYTF | TGTGCCAGTAGTCTACCGGGACAGGGGGTTTATGGCTACACCTTC
NA | TRBJ2-3 | NA | TRBV28 | CASSLPAGGRNTQYF | TGTGCCAGCAGTTTGCCAGCCGGGGGGCGGAATACGCAGTATTTT
NA | TRBJ1-2 | NA | TRBV27 | CASSSTLRDGYTF | TGTGCCAGCAGTTCAACGCTCAGGGATGGCTACACCTTC
NA | TRBJ1-6 | NA | TRBV3-1/TRBV3-2 | CASSQVGAGNSPLHF | TGTGCCAGCAGCCAAGTCGGGGCGGGGAATTCACCCCTCCACTTT
NA | TRBJ2-3 | TRBD2 | TRBV7-2 | CASSSILAGGRNTQYF | TGTGCCAGCAGCTCAATCCTAGCGGGGGGTCGGAACACGCAGTATTTT
NA | TRBJ1-5 | TRBD1 | TRBV5-1 | CASRSGQGDNQPQHF | TGCGCCAGCAGGTCCGGACAGGGAGACAATCAGCCCCAGCATTTT
NA | TRBJ2-7 | NA | TRBV6-2/TRBV6-3 | CASSYSTGPYEQYF | TGTGCCAGCAGTTATTCGACAGGTCCCTACGAGCAGTACTTC
NA | TRBJ2-2 | NA | TRBV7-3 | CASSLLAAVGPNTGELFF | TGTGCCAGCAGCTTACTGGCAGCTGTGGGCCCGAACACCGGGGAGCTGTTTTTT
NA | TRBJ2-2 | NA | TRBV6-5 | CASGLQVTPGELFF | TGTGCCAGTGGGCTACAGGTAACGCCCGGGGAGCTGTTTTTT
NA | TRBJ1-4 | NA | TRBV6-6 | CASKPGREKLFF | TGTGCCAGCAAGCCGGGGAGGGAAAAACTGTTTTTT
NA | TRBJ1-2 | TRBD1 | TRBV10-3 | CAISERGETGDGYTF | TGTGCCATCAGTGAACGCGGCGAGACAGGGGATGGCTACACCTTC
NA | TRBJ1-2 | NA | TRBV15 | CATSGGAAPGYTF | TGTGCCACCAGCGGAGGGGCAGCCCCTGGCTACACCTTC
few | TRBJ1-5 | NA | TRBV7-9 | CASRPLQGLGNQPQHF | TGTGCCAGCAGGCCACTGCAGGGCTTGGGCAATCAGCCCCAGCATTTT
few | TRBJ1-2 | NA | TRBV7-8 | CASSAYLGVGYGYTF | TGTGCCAGCAGCGCTTACTTAGGGGTTGGCTATGGCTACACCTTC
NA | TRBJ2-1 | TRBD2 | TRBV2 | CASSPSGGWQFF | TGTGCCAGCAGTCCTAGCGGGGGATGGCAGTTCTTC
NA | TRBJ2-4 | NA | TRBV13 | CASSLAGDGGNIQYF | TGTGCCAGCAGCTTAGCAGGGGATGGAGGAAACATTCAGTACTTC
once | TRBJ1-4 | TRBD1 | TRBV30 | CAWTRGQGVAEKLFF | TGTGCCTGGACCCGCGGTCAGGGGGTTGCTGAAAAACTGTTTTTT
NA | TRBJ1-1 | NA | TRBV12-3/TRBV12-4 | CASSFYNTEAFF | TGTGCCAGCAGTTTCTACAACACTGAAGCTTTCTTT
NA | TRBJ2-7 | NA | TRBV28 | CASNSRSLRGSSYEQYF | TGTGCCAGCAACTCTCGTTCCTTGCGGGGAAGCTCCTACGAGCAGTACTTC
NA | TRBJ1-2 | NA | TRBV9 | CASSPHGGGLLVYTF | TGTGCCAGCAGCCCACACGGTGGGGGCCTCTTGGTGTACACCTTC
NA | TRBJ2-2 | NA | TRBV1 | CTSSQAPSGTNTGELFF | TGCACCAGCAGCCAGGCCCCTAGCGGGACCAACACCGGGGAGCTGTTTTTT
NA | TRBJ2-3 | TRBD2 | TRBV18 | CASSPQRGGTDTQYF | TGTGCCAGCTCACCCCAACGGGGGGGCACAGATACGCAGTATTTT
once | TRBJ2-1 | NA | TRBV15 | CATRGSVARSYNEQFF | TGTGCCACCAGGGGGTCGGTAGCGCGGTCCTACAATGAGCAGTTCTTC
NA | TRBJ2-2 | NA | TRBV30 | CAWSATPPVPAGGTGELFF | TGTGCCTGGAGTGCGACACCCCCGGTGCCAGCGGGTGGGACCGGGGAGCTGTTTTTT
once | TRBJ1-3 | TRBD1 | TRBV2 | CATGQGSDTIYF | TGTGCCACCGGACAGGGTTCGGACACCATATATTTT
NA | TRBJ1-6 | TRBD1 | TRBV6-2/TRBV6-3 | CASSPPRQGYSPLHF | TGTGCCAGCAGTCCCCCCCGACAGGGGTATTCACCCCTCCACTTT